This TCR beta chain was recovered during a study of cytomegalovirus exposure and HLA in healthy donors. The study, taken as a whole, reports: There were 150 to 200 TCR beta chains listed as cytomegalovirus-associated. Data from an earlier analysis indicated that most TCR beta V segments were productive either about 90% or about 30% of the time. Reports credit the classifier with highly specific, highly sensitive diagnosis of cytomegalovirus status.

Of note for this clone: Its specificity is unknown.

The PCR made use of 60 Vbeta and 13 Jbeta primers. In the study's own analysis: Later reanalysis found 80 million or so unique TCR beta chains, approximately 11 million of them shared. Profiled with immunoSEQ multiplex PCR; TCRdb holds only in-frame clones, not every one. D and trimming were read from the DNA, whereas the V and J calls and clone size are those reported in that table. The sample lists some 150,000 clones, about 10% occurring once. The CDR3 contains 15 residues. Germline-derived CDR1 and CDR2 are SNHLY and FYNNEI. The V gene end was trimmed by 8 bases and the J gene end by 3 bases; junction bases not matched to a gene: 10.

This clonotype originated in a woman in her forties in good health and CMV-seropositive. The gene calls are TRBV2 and TRBJ2-5; 9 nucleotides line up with TRBD2. The sequencing input was PBMCs. In nucleotides, the CDR3 is TGTGCCAGCGCTTACGGCGGGGGGGCGGAAGAGACCCAGTACTTC. This gives the protein CASAYGGGAEETQYF.